This T cell receptor beta chain was sequenced for a study of shared clonotypes between healthy human individuals. Whole-study context: A couple of women and a few men aged 18 to 49 served as donors. The study, taken as a whole, reports: How much donors shared clonotypes was expected to be affected by sequencing depth.

As regards this clone: Its target is not known.

Donors, healthy HIV-negative adults, lacked recent acute infections or vaccinations. Original data processing: ImmunoSEQ yielded junction-only sequences lacking quality scores, so filtering differed. Repertoires were generated with immunoSEQ multiplex PCR, while TCRdb's copy carries only in-frame clones and drops some. The V and J calls and clone size were taken over from that table, and D and trimming were inferred from the DNA. Of fewer than 600,000 clones listed, around 79% are singletons. The CDR3 has 16 amino acids. The ends lost 1 base at V and 3 bases at J; junction bases unmatched: 11. The germline V gene has CDR1 SQVTM and CDR2 ANQGSEA.

The receptor comes from a woman aged 40 to 50 in good health. Some clones in this sample may be carry-over from other donors' samples. J is TRBJ2-5 and V is TRBV29-1, with 7 bases fitting TRBD1. Input material: PBMCs. The CDR3 reads CSVEVRGQGSKETQYF. The CDR3 bases are TGCAGCGTTGAAGTGAGGGGGCAGGGTAGCAAAGAGACCCAGTACTTC.